This T cell receptor (beta chain) derives from a study of blood T cell repertoires in COVID-19. Study-wide background: Specimens from acute and convalescent COVID-19 originated in the United States, Italy and Spain. T cells, B-cell-depleted T cells, or PBMCs supplied cDNA or gDNA.

Source study methods: Estimation of nucleated cell counts was performed using reference gene primer amplification. Produced via immunoSEQ multiplex PCR; TCRdb's table is partial and in-frame only. V, J and clone size reflect that table, while D and trimming were determined from the DNA. The data hold around 130,000 clones, with roughly 90% observed a single time. Per germline, CDR1 MNHEY and CDR2 SMNVEV (reference sequence). This CDR3 comprises 15 residues. V lost 3 bases and J lost 7, with 18 bases in between. Sequenced input: peripheral blood. The sequence was obtained from a man aged 65-85 years with active COVID-19. V gene TRBV27 combines with J gene TRBJ1-2; possibly TRBD1 for D (5 bases). The CDR3 sequence is CASSLAGKNRLGYTF. In nucleotides, the CDR3 is TGTGCCAGCAGTTTGGCGGGGAAAAACAGGCTTGGCTACACCTTC.